This T cell receptor (beta chain) was recorded in a study of T cell repertoires in cytomegalovirus infection (dated by TCRdb to about 2019). For the wider study: Because public TCR beta signatures pointed to carriage of CMV infection together with the matching HLA type, the HLA type of each donor mattered for the analysis.

The run used an Illumina HiSeq 1500. Using fastp at Q25 and MiXCR, TCRdb reprocessed the public reads and kept productive beta chains. Rows are unified per CDR3 protein, each entry keeping the most common DNA and genes. The sample contains 200,000 to 300,000 distinct CDR3 sequences, around 12% of them found a single time. 1.5% to 2% of the sample is in the top ten clones. A word on this clonotype: Its binding antigen is unknown. Base qualities are not at hand, and no much larger clone is one base apart.

Broad study findings and their caveats: Carriers of CMV infection plus the relevant HLA type were discriminated by the cumulative frequency of public TCR beta family members in the study cohort and in an independent 352-donor cohort. In the ex vivo response, HLA-C-restricted CMV-specific TCR beta clonotypes were dominant, and in two of eight donors the single most frequent clonotype came from this HLA-C-restricted group.

The germline V gene encodes CDR1 MNHEY and CDR2 SVGEGT. At the junction V is shortened by 0 bases and J by 3 bases; bases outside the gene matches: 6. The CDR3 runs 16 residues from the cysteine to the phenylalanine. Only CDR3 DNA remains: 48 bases, in frame from the first base. The sample was PBMCs. The clonotype originates from a human donor in good health (CMV status not recorded). Some clones in this sample may be carry-over from other donors' samples. The V and J segments used are TRBV6-2 or TRBV6-3 and TRBJ1-2; TRBD1 fits 8 bases in the junction. The sequenced DNA is TGTGCCAGCAGTTACTCTAACCCGGGACAGGACTATGGCTACACCTTC. Its amino acids are CASSYSNPGQDYGYTF.